The rows below give T cell receptor beta chains drawn from one sample of a study of shared T cell receptors in the human thymus. Measured with immunoSEQ multiplex PCR; TCRdb has only the in-frame clones, and not every one. Of 500,000 to 750,000 clones listed, 88% were seen once; the top ten hold 0.0095% to 0.013%. These data were also reused for a study on human thymus T cells.

The sample consisted of thymocytes. Receptors originate from a boy under two years old with a congenital heart defect. Each CDR3 is given with its conserved first and last residue. Each record gives: J gene, clone size, D gene, V gene, CDR3 protein, CDR3 DNA. D genes are given only for firm matches. Size values are once, few and many counts, or a class for expanded clones, and some rows have none.

j_gene: TRBJ2-3
abundance: once
d_gene: TRBD2
v_gene: TRBV9
CDR3aa: CASSEASGIRTDTQYF
CDR3nt: TGTGCCAGCAGTGAAGCTAGCGGGATTCGCACAGATACGCAGTATTTT

j_gene: TRBJ2-1
abundance: -
d_gene: -
v_gene: TRBV6-5
CDR3aa: CASSYPQNPNEQFF
CDR3nt: TGTGCCAGCAGTTACCCCCAGAATCCGAATGAGCAGTTCTTC

j_gene: TRBJ1-1
abundance: -
d_gene: -
v_gene: TRBV21-1
CDR3aa: CASSKRRVADTEAFF
CDR3nt: TGTGCCAGCAGCAAAAGGCGGGTGGCGGACACTGAAGCTTTCTTT

j_gene: TRBJ2-7
abundance: -
d_gene: -
v_gene: TRBV5-5
CDR3aa: CASSPHGQTSYEQYF
CDR3nt: TGTGCCAGCAGCCCACACGGACAGACCTCCTACGAGCAGTACTTC

j_gene: TRBJ1-4
abundance: -
d_gene: -
v_gene: TRBV6-1
CDR3aa: CASSEGVGNEKLFF
CDR3nt: TGTGCCAGCAGTGAGGGAGTGGGTAATGAAAAACTGTTTTTT

j_gene: TRBJ2-1
abundance: -
d_gene: -
v_gene: TRBV7-9
CDR3aa: CASSPWGGLNEQFF
CDR3nt: TGTGCCAGCAGCCCTTGGGGCGGCCTCAATGAGCAGTTCTTC

j_gene: TRBJ2-1
abundance: once
d_gene: -
v_gene: TRBV20-1
CDR3aa: CSARRLYEQFF
CDR3nt: TGCAGTGCTAGAAGACTGTATGAGCAGTTCTTC

j_gene: TRBJ2-2
abundance: -
d_gene: TRBD2
v_gene: TRBV13
CDR3aa: CASSLGPGTSGYTGELFF
CDR3nt: TGTGCCAGCAGCTTAGGCCCGGGGACTAGCGGATACACCGGGGAGCTGTTTTTT

j_gene: TRBJ2-5
abundance: -
d_gene: TRBD2
v_gene: TRBV27
CDR3aa: CASSRRGLAGETQYF
CDR3nt: TGTGCCAGCAGCCGCCGGGGACTAGCGGGGGAGACCCAGTACTTC

j_gene: TRBJ2-7
abundance: -
d_gene: -
v_gene: TRBV28
CDR3aa: CASSLGGEQYF
CDR3nt: TGTGCCAGCAGTTTGGGGGGCGAGCAGTACTTC

j_gene: TRBJ2-1
abundance: -
d_gene: TRBD1
v_gene: TRBV25-1
CDR3aa: CASSATGAEQFF
CDR3nt: TGTGCCAGCAGTGCAACAGGGGCTGAGCAGTTCTTC

j_gene: TRBJ2-7
abundance: -
d_gene: TRBD1
v_gene: TRBV11-3
CDR3aa: CASSLRTGGYEQYF
CDR3nt: TGTGCCAGCAGCTTAAGGACAGGGGGATACGAGCAGTACTTC

j_gene: TRBJ2-1
abundance: -
d_gene: TRBD2
v_gene: TRBV15
CDR3aa: CATSTRASGSHEQFF
CDR3nt: TGTGCCACCAGCACACGGGCTAGCGGGAGCCATGAGCAGTTCTTC

j_gene: TRBJ2-1
abundance: -
d_gene: TRBD2
v_gene: TRBV4-3
CDR3aa: CASSPSGGDHNEQFF
CDR3nt: TGCGCCAGCAGCCCGTCCGGGGGGGACCACAATGAGCAGTTCTTC

j_gene: TRBJ2-7
abundance: -
d_gene: TRBD2
v_gene: TRBV28
CDR3aa: CASSLVTSGRYEQYF
CDR3nt: TGTGCCAGCAGTTTAGTGACTAGCGGGAGGTACGAGCAGTACTTC

j_gene: TRBJ2-1
abundance: -
d_gene: TRBD2
v_gene: TRBV9
CDR3aa: CASSVEELAGPQFF
CDR3nt: TGTGCCAGCAGCGTAGAAGAACTAGCGGGACCCCAGTTCTTC

j_gene: TRBJ2-7
abundance: -
d_gene: TRBD1
v_gene: TRBV5-6
CDR3aa: CASSLRNRGYEQYF
CDR3nt: TGTGCCAGCAGCTTGAGAAACAGGGGGTACGAGCAGTACTTC

j_gene: TRBJ1-5
abundance: -
d_gene: TRBD1
v_gene: TRBV28
CDR3aa: CASSLRRDRGRNQPQHF
CDR3nt: TGTGCCAGCAGTTTGAGGCGGGACAGGGGTCGCAATCAGCCCCAGCATTTT

j_gene: TRBJ1-2
abundance: -
d_gene: -
v_gene: TRBV7-4
CDR3aa: CASSPPRGNYGYTF
CDR3nt: TGTGCCAGCTCGCCGCCTCGGGGTAACTATGGCTACACCTTC

j_gene: TRBJ2-3
abundance: -
d_gene: -
v_gene: TRBV5-1
CDR3aa: CASSPSRVGSHTQYF
CDR3nt: TGCGCCAGCAGCCCTTCCCGTGTCGGGAGTCATACGCAGTATTTT

j_gene: TRBJ2-7
abundance: -
d_gene: TRBD1
v_gene: TRBV6-4
CDR3aa: CASSEGLGQGVNEQYF
CDR3nt: TGTGCCAGCAGTGAAGGTTTAGGACAGGGGGTCAACGAGCAGTACTTC

j_gene: TRBJ2-2
abundance: once
d_gene: TRBD1
v_gene: TRBV7-4
CDR3aa: CASSLAPPGQGENTGELFF
CDR3nt: TGTGCCAGCAGCTTAGCTCCTCCGGGCCAGGGGGAGAACACCGGGGAGCTGTTTTTT

j_gene: TRBJ2-1
abundance: -
d_gene: TRBD2
v_gene: TRBV19
CDR3aa: CASRGGREGPYNEQFF
CDR3nt: TGTGCCAGTCGTGGGGGACGGGAGGGCCCCTACAATGAGCAGTTCTTC

j_gene: TRBJ2-1
abundance: -
d_gene: TRBD1
v_gene: TRBV7-2
CDR3aa: CASSSDRPSYNEQFF
CDR3nt: TGTGCCAGCAGCTCGGACAGGCCTTCCTACAATGAGCAGTTCTTC

j_gene: TRBJ2-5
abundance: once
d_gene: TRBD2
v_gene: TRBV29-1
CDR3aa: CSVEKAGQETQYF
CDR3nt: TGCAGCGTTGAAAAAGCGGGACAAGAGACCCAGTACTTC

j_gene: TRBJ1-5
abundance: -
d_gene: -
v_gene: TRBV15
CDR3aa: CATSRDSGGFNQPQHF
CDR3nt: TGTGCCACCAGCAGAGACTCGGGAGGGTTCAATCAGCCCCAGCATTTT

j_gene: TRBJ2-7
abundance: -
d_gene: -
v_gene: TRBV14
CDR3aa: CASSQGLTAGQYF
CDR3nt: TGTGCCAGCAGCCAAGGGTTAACCGCGGGGCAGTACTTC

j_gene: TRBJ1-3
abundance: -
d_gene: TRBD1
v_gene: TRBV4-2
CDR3aa: CASSQNNTGASGNTIYF
CDR3nt: TGTGCCAGCAGCCAAAATAACACAGGGGCCTCTGGAAACACCATATATTTT

j_gene: TRBJ2-1
abundance: once
d_gene: TRBD1
v_gene: TRBV4-1
CDR3aa: CASSQTGYHEQFF
CDR3nt: TGCGCCAGCAGCCAGACAGGGTACCATGAGCAGTTCTTC

j_gene: TRBJ2-1
abundance: few
d_gene: TRBD1
v_gene: TRBV5-1
CDR3aa: CASSLGDSHNEQFF
CDR3nt: TGCGCCAGCAGCTTGGGGGACAGCCACAATGAGCAGTTCTTC

j_gene: TRBJ2-7
abundance: -
d_gene: TRBD2
v_gene: TRBV9
CDR3aa: CASSVGTSGIGEQYF
CDR3nt: TGTGCCAGCAGCGTCGGGACTAGCGGGATCGGCGAGCAGTACTTC

j_gene: TRBJ2-1
abundance: -
d_gene: TRBD1
v_gene: TRBV5-1
CDR3aa: CASSLAQGGNEQFF
CDR3nt: TGCGCCAGCAGCTTGGCACAGGGGGGCAATGAGCAGTTCTTC

j_gene: TRBJ1-2
abundance: -
d_gene: -
v_gene: TRBV4-3
CDR3aa: CASSQDDLPGVGGAQGYTF
CDR3nt: TGCGCCAGCAGCCAAGATGACCTTCCAGGGGTCGGGGGGGCGCAGGGCTACACCTTC

j_gene: TRBJ2-7
abundance: -
d_gene: TRBD2
v_gene: TRBV27
CDR3aa: CASSLSRLAGAREQYF
CDR3nt: TGTGCCAGCAGTCTTTCGCGACTAGCGGGGGCGCGCGAGCAGTACTTC

j_gene: TRBJ2-1
abundance: once
d_gene: TRBD2
v_gene: TRBV6-1
CDR3aa: CASRFAGAGYEQFF
CDR3nt: TGTGCCAGCAGATTTGCGGGAGCAGGATATGAGCAGTTCTTC

j_gene: TRBJ2-3
abundance: -
d_gene: TRBD2
v_gene: TRBV5-1
CDR3aa: CASSLVVAGGTSDTQYF
CDR3nt: TGCGCCAGCAGCTTGGTAGTAGCGGGAGGAACTTCAGATACGCAGTATTTT

j_gene: TRBJ2-4
abundance: -
d_gene: -
v_gene: TRBV5-4
CDR3aa: CASSLEGQGYKNIQYF
CDR3nt: TGTGCCAGCAGCTTGGAGGGCCAGGGCTACAAAAACATTCAGTACTTC

j_gene: TRBJ2-7
abundance: -
d_gene: TRBD2
v_gene: TRBV5-1
CDR3aa: CASSFLLAGERSSRDDYEQYF
CDR3nt: TGCGCCAGCAGCTTTTTACTAGCGGGAGAAAGGTCTTCCAGGGACGACTACGAGCAGTACTTC

j_gene: TRBJ2-1
abundance: once
d_gene: -
v_gene: TRBV4-3
CDR3aa: CASSQDPSQVNEQFF
CDR3nt: TGCGCCAGCAGCCAAGACCCCAGTCAGGTCAATGAGCAGTTCTTC

j_gene: TRBJ1-4
abundance: -
d_gene: -
v_gene: TRBV21-1
CDR3aa: CASSKWQGTNEKLFF
CDR3nt: TGTGCCAGCAGCAAATGGCAGGGAACTAATGAAAAACTGTTTTTT

j_gene: TRBJ2-7
abundance: once
d_gene: -
v_gene: TRBV4-1
CDR3aa: CASSQSADSNEQYF
CDR3nt: TGCGCCAGCAGCCAAAGTGCGGATTCAAACGAGCAGTACTTC

j_gene: TRBJ2-1
abundance: -
d_gene: -
v_gene: TRBV12-5
CDR3aa: CASGVDPDRLVDEQFF
CDR3nt: TGTGCTAGTGGCGTCGACCCCGACAGGTTGGTCGATGAGCAGTTCTTC

j_gene: TRBJ2-2
abundance: -
d_gene: TRBD2
v_gene: TRBV9
CDR3aa: CASSGGLAGASGTWELFF
CDR3nt: TGTGCCAGCAGCGGGGGACTAGCGGGAGCGTCGGGAACCTGGGAGCTGTTTTTT

j_gene: TRBJ2-3
abundance: -
d_gene: -
v_gene: TRBV19
CDR3aa: CASRRKQGDTQYF
CDR3nt: TGTGCCAGTAGGAGGAAGCAAGGAGATACGCAGTATTTT

j_gene: TRBJ1-1
abundance: -
d_gene: -
v_gene: TRBV6-5
CDR3aa: CASSYGQTEAFF
CDR3nt: TGTGCCAGCAGTTACGGACAGACGGAAGCTTTCTTT

j_gene: TRBJ2-1
abundance: -
d_gene: -
v_gene: TRBV27
CDR3aa: CASSSPAGLDLDEQFF
CDR3nt: TGTGCCAGCAGTTCGCCGGCAGGATTGGATCTGGATGAGCAGTTCTTC

j_gene: TRBJ2-7
abundance: once
d_gene: TRBD1
v_gene: TRBV4-3
CDR3aa: CASSQTLIGTAVYEQYF
CDR3nt: TGCGCCAGCAGCCAAACCTTGATAGGGACAGCCGTCTACGAGCAGTACTTC

j_gene: TRBJ2-1
abundance: -
d_gene: TRBD2
v_gene: TRBV2
CDR3aa: CASSPGLAGDEQFF
CDR3nt: TGTGCCAGCAGCCCTGGACTAGCGGGGGATGAGCAGTTCTTC

j_gene: TRBJ2-7
abundance: -
d_gene: -
v_gene: TRBV5-1
CDR3aa: CASSQTSSLSYEQYF
CDR3nt: TGCGCCAGCAGCCAAACCTCGTCACTTTCCTACGAGCAGTACTTC

j_gene: TRBJ1-5
abundance: -
d_gene: TRBD1
v_gene: TRBV29-1
CDR3aa: CSDPQGRSNQPQHF
CDR3nt: TGCAGCGACCCACAGGGGCGAAGCAATCAGCCCCAGCATTTT

j_gene: TRBJ2-7
abundance: -
d_gene: TRBD2
v_gene: TRBV6-1
CDR3aa: CASMGLSDYEQYF
CDR3nt: TGTGCCAGCATGGGACTATCCGACTACGAGCAGTACTTC

j_gene: TRBJ1-1
abundance: -
d_gene: -
v_gene: TRBV4-2
CDR3aa: CASSQDGNTEAFF
CDR3nt: TGTGCCAGCAGCCAAGACGGGAACACTGAAGCTTTCTTT

j_gene: TRBJ2-3
abundance: -
d_gene: -
v_gene: TRBV2
CDR3aa: CAIASNFGRTDTQYF
CDR3nt: TGTGCCATAGCTTCCAACTTCGGGAGAACGGATACGCAGTATTTT

j_gene: TRBJ2-7
abundance: -
d_gene: TRBD1
v_gene: TRBV28
CDR3aa: CASSFRDRVSSYEQYF
CDR3nt: TGTGCCAGCAGTTTCCGCGACAGGGTGAGCTCCTACGAGCAGTACTTC

j_gene: TRBJ2-2
abundance: -
d_gene: -
v_gene: TRBV19
CDR3aa: CASTPAPSKTGELFF
CDR3nt: TGTGCCAGTACCCCAGCGCCCTCGAAGACCGGGGAGCTGTTTTTT

j_gene: TRBJ2-1
abundance: -
d_gene: -
v_gene: TRBV7-9
CDR3aa: CASSPPKSEQFF
CDR3nt: TGTGCCAGCAGCCCCCCTAAGAGTGAGCAGTTCTTC

j_gene: TRBJ2-7
abundance: -
d_gene: -
v_gene: TRBV27
CDR3aa: CASSCRTSSYEQYF
CDR3nt: TGTGCCAGCAGTTGTCGGACAAGCTCCTACGAGCAGTACTTC

j_gene: TRBJ2-3
abundance: -
d_gene: -
v_gene: TRBV7-9
CDR3aa: CASSQGGGFTDTQYF
CDR3nt: TGTGCCAGCAGCCAGGGAGGCGGTTTCACAGATACGCAGTATTTT

j_gene: TRBJ2-7
abundance: -
d_gene: -
v_gene: TRBV2
CDR3aa: CAIPAPLIKTDYEQYF
CDR3nt: TGTGCCATCCCGGCCCCCCTTATCAAGACAGACTACGAGCAGTACTTC

j_gene: TRBJ2-3
abundance: -
d_gene: TRBD2
v_gene: TRBV5-6
CDR3aa: CASSLAGLAGVTDTQYF
CDR3nt: TGTGCCAGCAGCTTGGCCGGACTAGCGGGAGTCACAGATACGCAGTATTTT